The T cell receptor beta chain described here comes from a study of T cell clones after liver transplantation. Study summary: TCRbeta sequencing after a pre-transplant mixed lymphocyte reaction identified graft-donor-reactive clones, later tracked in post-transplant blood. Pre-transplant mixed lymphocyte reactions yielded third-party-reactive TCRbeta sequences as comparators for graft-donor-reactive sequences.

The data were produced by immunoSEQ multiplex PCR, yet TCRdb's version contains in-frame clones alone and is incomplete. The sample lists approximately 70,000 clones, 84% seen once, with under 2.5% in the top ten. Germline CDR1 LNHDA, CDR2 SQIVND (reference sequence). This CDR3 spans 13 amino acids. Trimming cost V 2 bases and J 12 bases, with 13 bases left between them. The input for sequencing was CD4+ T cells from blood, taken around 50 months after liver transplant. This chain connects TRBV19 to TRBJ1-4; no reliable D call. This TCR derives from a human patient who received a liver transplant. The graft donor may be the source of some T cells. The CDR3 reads CASSITSRVELFF. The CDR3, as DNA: TGTGCCAGTAGTATAACTTCCCGCGTGGAACTGTTTTTT. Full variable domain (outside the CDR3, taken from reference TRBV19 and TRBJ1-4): DGGITQSPKYLFRKEGQNVTLSCEQNLNHDAMYWYRQDPGQGLRLIYYSQIVNDFQKGDIAEGYSVSREKKESFPLTVTSAQKNPTAFYLCASSITSRVELFFGSGTQLSVL.